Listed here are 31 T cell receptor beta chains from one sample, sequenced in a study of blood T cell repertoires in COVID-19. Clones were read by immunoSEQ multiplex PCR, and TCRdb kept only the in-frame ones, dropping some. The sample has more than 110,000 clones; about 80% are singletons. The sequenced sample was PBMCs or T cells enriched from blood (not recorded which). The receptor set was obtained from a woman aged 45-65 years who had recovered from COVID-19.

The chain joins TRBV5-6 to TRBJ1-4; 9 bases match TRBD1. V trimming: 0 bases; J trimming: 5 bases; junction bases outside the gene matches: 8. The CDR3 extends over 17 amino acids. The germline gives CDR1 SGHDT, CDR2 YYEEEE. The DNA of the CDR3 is TGTGCCAGCAGCTTGGAGGGACAGGGCCGCCCGAATGAAAAACTGTTTTTT. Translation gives CASSLEGQGRPNEKLFF.

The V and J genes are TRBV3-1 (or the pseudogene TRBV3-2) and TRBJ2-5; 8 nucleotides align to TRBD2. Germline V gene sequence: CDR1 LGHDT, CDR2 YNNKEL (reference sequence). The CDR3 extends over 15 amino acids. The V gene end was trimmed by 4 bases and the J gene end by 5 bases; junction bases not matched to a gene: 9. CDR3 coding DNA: TGTGCCAGCAGCCTCTCAGCGGGGGCCGGGGAGACCCAGTACTTC. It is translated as CASSLSAGAGETQYF.

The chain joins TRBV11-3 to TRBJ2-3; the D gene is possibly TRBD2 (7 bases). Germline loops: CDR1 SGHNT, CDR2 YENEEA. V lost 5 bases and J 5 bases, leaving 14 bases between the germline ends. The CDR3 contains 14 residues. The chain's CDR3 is CASSRGTMGDTQYF. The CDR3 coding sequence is TGTGCCAGCAGCAGGGGGACTATGGGAGATACGCAGTATTTT.

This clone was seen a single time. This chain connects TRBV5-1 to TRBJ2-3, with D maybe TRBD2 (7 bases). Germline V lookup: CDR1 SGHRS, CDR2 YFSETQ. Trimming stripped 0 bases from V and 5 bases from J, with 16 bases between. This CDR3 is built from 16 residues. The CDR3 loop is CASSLDGRGRKDTQYF. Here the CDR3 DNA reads TGCGCCAGCAGCTTGGATGGGCGGGGGCGGAAAGATACGCAGTATTTT.

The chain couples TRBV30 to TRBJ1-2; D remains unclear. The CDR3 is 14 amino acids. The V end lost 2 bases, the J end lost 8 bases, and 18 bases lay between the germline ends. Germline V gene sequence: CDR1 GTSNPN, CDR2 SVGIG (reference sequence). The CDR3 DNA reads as TGTGCCTGGAGTCCTCGGTATAATCGAGGGGGCTACACCTTC. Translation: CAWSPRYNRGGYTF.

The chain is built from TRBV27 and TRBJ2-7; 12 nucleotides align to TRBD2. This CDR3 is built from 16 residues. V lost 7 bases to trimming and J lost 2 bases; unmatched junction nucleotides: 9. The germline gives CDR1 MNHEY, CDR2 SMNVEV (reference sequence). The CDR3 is CASNPLAGGPPYEQYF. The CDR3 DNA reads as TGTGCCAGCAACCCTCTAGCGGGAGGGCCTCCCTACGAGCAGTACTTC.

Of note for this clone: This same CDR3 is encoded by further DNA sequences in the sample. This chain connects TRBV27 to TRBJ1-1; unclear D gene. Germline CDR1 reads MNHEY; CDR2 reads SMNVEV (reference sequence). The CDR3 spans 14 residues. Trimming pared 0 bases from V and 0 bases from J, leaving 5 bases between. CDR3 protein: CASSLSRVNTEAFF. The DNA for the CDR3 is TGTGCCAGCAGTTTATCCCGGGTGAACACTGAAGCTTTCTTT.

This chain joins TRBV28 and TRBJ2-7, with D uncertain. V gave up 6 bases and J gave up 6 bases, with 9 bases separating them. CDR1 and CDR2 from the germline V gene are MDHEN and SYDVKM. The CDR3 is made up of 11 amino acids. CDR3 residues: CASRQTTEQYF. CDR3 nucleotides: TGTGCCAGCAGGCAGACAACCGAGCAGTACTTC.

CDR3 protein: CASSLEGASGGANTQYF. DNA of the CDR3: TGTGCCAGCAGCTTGGAGGGTGCTAGCGGGGGGGCAAATACGCAGTATTTT. The gene calls are TRBV5-4 and TRBJ2-3; 12 nucleotides line up with TRBD2. The CDR3 sequence is 17 residues long. V shed 0 bases, J shed 7 bases, and the junction held 9 bases outside the gene matches. Germline-derived CDR1 and CDR2 are SGHNT and YYREEE (reference sequence).

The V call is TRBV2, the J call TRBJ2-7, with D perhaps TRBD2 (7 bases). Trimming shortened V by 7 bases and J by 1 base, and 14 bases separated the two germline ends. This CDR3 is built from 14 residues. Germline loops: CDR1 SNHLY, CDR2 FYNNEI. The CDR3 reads CASKVGGASYEQYF. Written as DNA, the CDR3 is TGTGCCAGCAAAGTGGGGGGGGCTTCCTACGAGCAGTACTTC.

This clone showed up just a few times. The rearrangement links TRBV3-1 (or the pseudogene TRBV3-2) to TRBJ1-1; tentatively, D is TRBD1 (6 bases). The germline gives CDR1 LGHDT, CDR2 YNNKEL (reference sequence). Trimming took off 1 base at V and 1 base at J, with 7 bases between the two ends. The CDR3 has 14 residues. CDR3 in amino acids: CASSQVTGNTEAFF. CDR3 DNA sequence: TGTGCCAGCAGCCAAGTGACAGGGAACACTGAAGCTTTCTTT.

The DNA for the CDR3 is TGTGCCAGCAGCCTTCCAGGGCGGACCTCGCATTTT. Translated: CASSLPGRTSHF. This sequence joins TRBV6-5 and TRBJ1-5; D might be TRBD1 (5 bases). V shed 6 bases and J shed 15 bases, with 18 bases lying between them. Per germline, CDR1 MNHEY and CDR2 SVGAGI. This CDR3 is 12 amino acids long.

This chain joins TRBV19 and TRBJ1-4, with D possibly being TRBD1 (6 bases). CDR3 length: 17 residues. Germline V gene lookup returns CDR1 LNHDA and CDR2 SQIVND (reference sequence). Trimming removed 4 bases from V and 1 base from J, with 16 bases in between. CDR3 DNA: TGTGCCAGTAGTACTGCGTGGGGGCGTGAAACTAATGAAAAACTGTTTTTT. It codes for CASSTAWGRETNEKLFF.

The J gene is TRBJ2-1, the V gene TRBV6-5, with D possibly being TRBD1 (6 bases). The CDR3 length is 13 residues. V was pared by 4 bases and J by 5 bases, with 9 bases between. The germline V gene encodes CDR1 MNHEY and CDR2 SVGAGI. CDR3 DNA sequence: TGTGCCAGCAGTTTAACAGGGAACAATGAGCAGTTCTTC. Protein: CASSLTGNNEQFF.

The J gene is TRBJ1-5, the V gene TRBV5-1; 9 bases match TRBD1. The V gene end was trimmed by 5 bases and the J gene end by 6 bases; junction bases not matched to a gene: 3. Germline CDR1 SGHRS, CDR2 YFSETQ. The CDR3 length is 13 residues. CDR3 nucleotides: TGCGCCAGCAGGACGGACAGGGGTCAGCCCCAGCATTTT. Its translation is CASRTDRGQPQHF.

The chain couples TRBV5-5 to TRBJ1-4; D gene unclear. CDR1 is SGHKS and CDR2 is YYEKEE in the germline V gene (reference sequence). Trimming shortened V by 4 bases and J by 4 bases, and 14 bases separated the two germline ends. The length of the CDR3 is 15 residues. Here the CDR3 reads CASSLAVGNNEKLFF. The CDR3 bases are TGTGCCAGCAGCCTAGCCGTGGGAAATAATGAAAAACTGTTTTTT.

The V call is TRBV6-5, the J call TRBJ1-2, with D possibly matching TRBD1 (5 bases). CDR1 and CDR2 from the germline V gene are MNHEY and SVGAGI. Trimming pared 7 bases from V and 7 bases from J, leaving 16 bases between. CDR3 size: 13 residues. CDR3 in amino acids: CASTAREGSGYTF. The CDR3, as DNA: TGTGCCAGCACCGCCAGGGAGGGGTCTGGCTACACCTTC.

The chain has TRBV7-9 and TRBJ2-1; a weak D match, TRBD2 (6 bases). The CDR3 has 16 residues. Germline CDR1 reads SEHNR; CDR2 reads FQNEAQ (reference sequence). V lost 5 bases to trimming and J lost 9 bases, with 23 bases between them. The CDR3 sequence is CASSPFGTASGGEQFF. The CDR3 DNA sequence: TGTGCCAGCAGCCCCTTCGGGACTGCCAGTGGTGGTGAGCAGTTCTTC.

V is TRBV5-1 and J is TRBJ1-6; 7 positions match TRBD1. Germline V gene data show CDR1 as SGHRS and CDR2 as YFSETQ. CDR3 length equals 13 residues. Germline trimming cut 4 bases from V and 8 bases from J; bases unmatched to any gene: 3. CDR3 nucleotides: TGCGCCAGCAGCACAGACAGGGATTCACCCCTCCACTTT. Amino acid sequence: CASSTDRDSPLHF.

CDR3 amino acids: CASSFEGLAGSEQFF. Written as DNA, the CDR3 is TGTGCCAGCAGCTTCGAGGGACTAGCGGGCAGTGAGCAGTTCTTC. The chain carries TRBV11-3 and TRBJ2-1; 12 bases are shared with TRBD2. There are 15 residues in the CDR3. CDR1 and CDR2 from the germline V gene are SGHNT and YENEEA. Trimming removed 3 bases from V and 9 bases from J; junction bases left unmatched: 6.

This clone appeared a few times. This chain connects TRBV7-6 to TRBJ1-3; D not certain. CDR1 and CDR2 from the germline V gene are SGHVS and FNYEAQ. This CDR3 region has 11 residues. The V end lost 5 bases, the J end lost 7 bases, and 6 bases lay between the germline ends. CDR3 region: CASSRRNTIYF. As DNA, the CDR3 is TGTGCCAGCAGCCGGCGGAACACCATATATTTT.

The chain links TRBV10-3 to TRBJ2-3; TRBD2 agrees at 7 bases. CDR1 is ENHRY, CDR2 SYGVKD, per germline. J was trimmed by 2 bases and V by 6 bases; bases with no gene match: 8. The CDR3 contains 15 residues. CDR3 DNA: TGTGCCATCAGATCTGACCGGGGGGACACAGATACGCAGTATTTT. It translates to CAIRSDRGDTDTQYF.

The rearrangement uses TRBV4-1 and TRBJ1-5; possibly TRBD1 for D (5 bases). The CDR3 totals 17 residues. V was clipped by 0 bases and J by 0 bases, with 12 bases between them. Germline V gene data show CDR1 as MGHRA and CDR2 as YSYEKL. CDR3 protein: CASSQDRGGDSNQPQHF. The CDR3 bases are TGCGCCAGCAGCCAAGATCGGGGAGGGGATAGCAATCAGCCCCAGCATTTT.

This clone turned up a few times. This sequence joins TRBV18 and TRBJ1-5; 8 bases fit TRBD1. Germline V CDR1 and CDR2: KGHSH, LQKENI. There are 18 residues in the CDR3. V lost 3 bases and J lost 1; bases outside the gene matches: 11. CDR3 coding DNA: TGTGCCAGCTCACCTAGAAGGACAGGGACCTCAAGCAATCAGCCCCAGCATTTT. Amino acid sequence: CASSPRRTGTSSNQPQHF. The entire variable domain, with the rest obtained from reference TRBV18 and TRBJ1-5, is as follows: NAGVMQNPRHLVRRRGQEARLRCSPMKGHSHVYWYRQLPEEGLKFMVYLQKENIIDESGMPKERFSAEFPKEGPSILRIQQVVRGDSAAYFCASSPRRTGTSSNQPQHFGDGTRLSIL.

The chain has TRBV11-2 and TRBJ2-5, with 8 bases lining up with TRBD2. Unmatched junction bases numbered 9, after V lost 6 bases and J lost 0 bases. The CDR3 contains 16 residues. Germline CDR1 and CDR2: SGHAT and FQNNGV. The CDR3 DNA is TGTGCCAGCAGTTCGGGCGCTAGCGGGTACCAAGAGACCCAGTACTTC. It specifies CASSSGASGYQETQYF.

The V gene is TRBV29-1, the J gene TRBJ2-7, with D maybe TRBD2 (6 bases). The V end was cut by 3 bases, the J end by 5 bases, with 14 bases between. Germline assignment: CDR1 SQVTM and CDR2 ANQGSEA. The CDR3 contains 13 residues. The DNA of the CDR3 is TGCAGCGTTGAGGGGCACGGGGGTGACGAGCAGTACTTC. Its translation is CSVEGHGGDEQYF.

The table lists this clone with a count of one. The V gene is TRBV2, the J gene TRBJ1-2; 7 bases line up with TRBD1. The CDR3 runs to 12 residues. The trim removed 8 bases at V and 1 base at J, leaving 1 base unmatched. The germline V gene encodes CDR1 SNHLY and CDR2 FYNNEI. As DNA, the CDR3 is TGTGCCAGCGACAGGGATAACTATGGCTACACCTTC. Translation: CASDRDNYGYTF.

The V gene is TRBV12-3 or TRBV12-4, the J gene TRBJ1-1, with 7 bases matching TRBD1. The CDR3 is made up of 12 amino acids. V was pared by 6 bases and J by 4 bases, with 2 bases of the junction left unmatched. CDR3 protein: CASSRQGTEAFF. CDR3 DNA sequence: TGTGCCAGCAGCAGACAGGGCACTGAAGCTTTCTTT.

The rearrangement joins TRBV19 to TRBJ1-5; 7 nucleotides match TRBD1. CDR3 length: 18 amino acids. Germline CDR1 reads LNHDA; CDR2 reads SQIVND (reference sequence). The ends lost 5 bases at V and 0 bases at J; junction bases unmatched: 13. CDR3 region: CASSEYRGEGYSNQPQHF. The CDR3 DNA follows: TGTGCCAGTAGTGAGTACAGGGGCGAAGGGTATAGCAATCAGCCCCAGCATTTT.

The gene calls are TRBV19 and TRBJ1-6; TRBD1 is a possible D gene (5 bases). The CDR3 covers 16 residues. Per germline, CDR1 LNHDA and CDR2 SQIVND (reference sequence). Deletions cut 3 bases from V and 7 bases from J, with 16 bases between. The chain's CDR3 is CASSMSNRPTNSPLHF. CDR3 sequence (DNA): TGTGCCAGTAGTATGTCGAACAGGCCGACGAATTCACCCCTCCACTTT.

CDR3 in amino acids: CASSFQTNNSPLHF. The DNA for the CDR3 is TGTGCCAGCAGTTTTCAGACTAATAATTCACCCCTCCACTTT. The V gene is TRBV27, the J gene TRBJ1-6, with D hard to call. V shed 3 bases and J shed 5 bases, with 8 bases lying between them. CDR3 size: 14 residues. Germline values: CDR1 MNHEY, CDR2 SMNVEV (reference sequence).